Below are 20 T cell receptor beta chains sequenced from a single sample in a study of shared T cell receptors in the human thymus. Sequencing was performed with immunoSEQ multiplex PCR; in TCRdb, only in-frame clones are kept and a portion is missing. Here the sample spans some 640,000 clones, over 75% being singletons. These data were also filed under a second study, of human thymus T cells.

Sequences were obtained from thymocytes. These TCRs come from a boy less than two years old with a congenital heart defect.

The chain combines TRBV12-5 with TRBJ2-1; D is unresolved. Per germline, CDR1 LGHNT and CDR2 FRNRAP. The CDR3 sequence is 13 residues long. Deletions cut 1 base from V and 8 bases from J, with 9 bases between. The CDR3 here is CASGLAIHHEQFF. The CDR3 coding sequence is TGTGCTAGTGGTTTGGCGATACACCATGAGCAGTTCTTC.

The chain couples TRBV6-1 to TRBJ1-6, with 7 bases fitting TRBD1. Germline trimming cut 2 bases from V and 6 bases from J; bases unmatched to any gene: 7. CDR3 size: 16 residues. CDR1 MNHNS and CDR2 SASEGT come from the germline V gene. In DNA form, the CDR3 reads TGTGCCAGCAGTGAAAACGCCAGGGGGTTTAATTCACCCCTCCACTTT. Its protein is CASSENARGFNSPLHF.

The chain couples TRBV2 to TRBJ1-5; TRBD1 matches 8 bases. The CDR3 covers 17 residues. After removal of 8 bases from V and 5 bases from J, the junction contained 17 bases not matched to a gene. Germline V gives CDR1 SNHLY, CDR2 FYNNEI. CDR3 coding DNA: TGTGCCAGCGAGGAAGGACAGGGATTGAGGTATGATCAGCCCCAGCATTTT. Residues: CASEEGQGLRYDQPQHF.

The chain's CDR3 is CASRTGTDAHQPQHF. CDR3 coding DNA: TGTGCCAGCAGAACCGGGACAGACGCCCATCAGCCCCAGCATTTT. This chain joins TRBV6-1 and TRBJ1-5, with 7 bases fitting TRBD1. CDR3 length equals 15 residues. V gave up 6 bases and J gave up 5 bases; unmatched junction bases: 10. Germline V gene sequence: CDR1 MNHNS, CDR2 SASEGT.

The chain recombines TRBV9 with TRBJ1-3; 9 nucleotides align to TRBD1. V shed 0 bases, J shed 2 bases, and the junction held 6 bases outside the gene matches. The germline gives CDR1 SGDLS, CDR2 YYNGEE. CDR3 size: 17 residues. This chain's CDR3 is CASSVGGTGKPGNTIYF. The CDR3 DNA sequence: TGTGCCAGCAGCGTAGGGGGGACAGGGAAACCTGGAAACACCATATATTTT. The whole variable domain, remainder taken from reference TRBV9 and TRBJ1-3, is DSGVTQTPKHLITATGQRVTLRCSPRSGDLSVYWYQQSLDQGLQFLIQYYNGEERAKGNILERFSAQQFPDLHSELNLSSLELGDSALYFCASSVGGTGKPGNTIYFGEGSWLTVV.

The sample holds one count of this clone. The V gene is TRBV2, the J gene TRBJ2-1; 10 bases align to TRBD1. The CDR3 sequence is 15 residues long. Germline assignment: CDR1 SNHLY and CDR2 FYNNEI. J was trimmed by 4 bases and V by 7 bases; bases with no gene match: 7. The CDR3 sequence is CASNLGQGVYNEQFF. The CDR3 DNA sequence: TGTGCCAGCAACCTCGGACAGGGGGTTTACAATGAGCAGTTCTTC. Together with reference TRBV2 and TRBJ2-1, the CDR3 gives the full variable domain: EPEVTQTPSHQVTQMGQEVILRCVPISNHLYFYWYRQILGQKVEFLVSFYNNEISEKSEIFDDQFSVERPDGSNFTLKIRSTKLEDSAMYFCASNLGQGVYNEQFFGPGTRLTVL.

The chain couples TRBV28 to TRBJ1-5; 11 bases are shared with TRBD1. The trim removed 4 bases at V and 1 base at J, leaving 6 bases unmatched. CDR1 and CDR2 (germline): MDHEN, SYDVKM. The CDR3 covers 17 residues. As DNA, the CDR3 is TGTGCCAGCAGTTCTAGGACAGGGGGCAAGAGCAATCAGCCCCAGCATTTT. Translating gives CASSSRTGGKSNQPQHF.

The genes are TRBV29-1 and TRBJ1-2; no clear D. Trimming shortened V by 4 bases and J by 3 bases, and 12 bases separated the two germline ends. Germline values: CDR1 SQVTM, CDR2 ANQGSEA. CDR3 length equals 13 residues. CDR3 residues: CSVVQWWHYGYTF. In DNA form, the CDR3 reads TGCAGCGTTGTGCAGTGGTGGCACTATGGCTACACCTTC. Variable domain in full (rest from reference TRBV29-1 and TRBJ1-2): SAVISQKPSRDICQRGTSLTIQCQVDSQVTMMFWYRQQPGQSLTLIATANQGSEATYESGFVIDKFPISRPNLTFSTLTVSNMSPEDSSIYLCSVVQWWHYGYTFGSGTRLTVV.

The genes are TRBV6-1 and TRBJ1-4; tentative D call: TRBD1 (6 bases). V dropped 2 bases and J dropped 4 bases, with 32 bases sitting between them. Germline assignment: CDR1 MNHNS and CDR2 SASEGT. This CDR3 has 22 residues. CDR3 sequence (DNA): TGTGCCAGCAGTGAAAAGCGGCGGGTAGGGGGAAGGCCCCATGCTCATAATGAAAAACTGTTTTTT. This translates into CASSEKRRVGGRPHAHNEKLFF.

This clone was recorded once. This rearrangement joins TRBV7-9 to TRBJ1-2; 7 nucleotides agree with TRBD1. The CDR3 sequence is 14 residues long. V shed 4 bases and J 3 bases; nucleotides not matched to a gene: 5. The germline CDR1 and CDR2 sequences are SEHNR and FQNEAQ (reference sequence). CDR3 sequence (DNA): TGTGCCAGCAGCTCAACAGGGGTTGACTATGGCTACACCTTC. Protein: CASSSTGVDYGYTF.

The chain joins TRBV12-5 to TRBJ2-7; D call uncertain. The CDR3 spans 17 residues. Germline CDR1 LGHNT, CDR2 FRNRAP. V lost 3 bases, J lost 2 bases, and 20 bases lay in between. The CDR3 sequence: CASGLWVEESNTYEQYF. The CDR3 bases are TGTGCTAGTGGTTTATGGGTCGAGGAGAGCAACACCTACGAGCAGTACTTC.

The chain employs TRBV5-1 and TRBJ2-3, with 10 bases fitting TRBD2. The junction had 6 bases not matched to a gene; V was cut back by 0 bases and J by 2 bases. Germline V CDR1 and CDR2: SGHRS, YFSETQ. CDR3 length equals 17 residues. CDR3 sequence: CASSLDRGLADTDTQYF. CDR3 nucleotides: TGCGCCAGCAGCTTGGACCGCGGACTAGCGGACACAGATACGCAGTATTTT.

The chain couples TRBV28 to TRBJ2-7; the match to TRBD1 covers 7 bases. The CDR3 consists of 15 residues. CDR1 is MDHEN and CDR2 is SYDVKM in the germline V gene. V shed 7 bases and J 6 bases; nucleotides not matched to a gene: 15. CDR3 nucleotide sequence: TGTGCCAGCATCCAACAGGACAGGTGGGGCTCCGAGCAGTACTTC. Amino acid sequence: CASIQQDRWGSEQYF.

The chain has TRBV28 and TRBJ1-5; D possibly corresponds to TRBD1 (5 bases). The CDR3 consists of 14 residues. Trimming shortened V by 4 bases and J by 3 bases, and 10 bases separated the two germline ends. Germline V CDR1 and CDR2: MDHEN, SYDVKM. CDR3 sequence reads: CASSSGPFNQPQHF. CDR3 in DNA: TGTGCCAGCAGTTCAGGGCCCTTCAATCAGCCCCAGCATTTT.

The chain carries TRBV6-5 and TRBJ2-2; 8 bases are a match to TRBD2. CDR1 MNHEY and CDR2 SVGAGI come from the germline V gene. V lost 0 bases to trimming and J lost 6 bases; unmatched junction nucleotides: 3. CDR3 length: 15 amino acids. The CDR3 DNA follows: TGTGCCAGCAGTTACTCGGGACTAGTGTCCGGGGAGCTGTTTTTT. Protein: CASSYSGLVSGELFF.

The J gene is TRBJ2-3, the V gene TRBV5-8; 9 bases match TRBD1. The V gene's germline CDR1 is SGHTS and CDR2 YDEGEE. Trimming at V came to 4 bases and at J to 6 bases, leaving 6 bases not matched to a gene. This CDR3 region has 14 residues. The CDR3 here is CASSVRDRVDTQYF. The CDR3 bases are TGTGCCAGCAGCGTCCGGGACAGGGTGGATACGCAGTATTTT.

The chain carries TRBV5-6 and TRBJ2-7, with D hard to call. This CDR3 is 18 amino acids long. The V end was cut by 6 bases, the J end by 5 bases, with 30 bases between. The germline V gene encodes CDR1 SGHDT and CDR2 YYEEEE. As DNA, the CDR3 is TGTGCCAGCACGCGACCAACCCTCAACCAGGAACTCTTCCACGAGCAGTACTTC. Translating gives CASTRPTLNQELFHEQYF. Full variable domain (rest looked up from reference TRBV5-6 and TRBJ2-7): DAGVTQSPTHLIKTRGQQVTLRCSPKSGHDTVSWYQQALGQGPQFIFQYYEEEERQRGNFPDRFSGHQFPNYSSELNVNALLLGDSALYLCASTRPTLNQELFHEQYFGPGTRLTVT.

The chain carries TRBV13 and TRBJ2-5, with 7 bases identical to TRBD2. Looked up from germline, CDR1 is PRHDT and CDR2 is FYEKMQ (reference sequence). CDR3 length equals 14 residues. V lost 5 bases to trimming and J lost 2 bases; unmatched junction nucleotides: 5. DNA of the CDR3: TGTGCCAGCAGCACCAAGCGGGAACAAGAGACCCAGTACTTC. Translated, it gives CASSTKREQETQYF.

This sequence joins TRBV7-6 and TRBJ1-6; D is perhaps TRBD1 (5 bases). There are 15 residues in the CDR3. V was clipped by 1 base and J by 5 bases, with 9 bases between them. Germline V gene data show CDR1 as SGHVS and CDR2 as FNYEAQ. The CDR3 sequence is CASSLEGNHNSPLHF. CDR3 nucleotide sequence: TGTGCCAGCAGCTTAGAGGGGAACCATAATTCACCCCTCCACTTT.

This chain joins TRBV19 and TRBJ1-5, with 10 positions matching TRBD1. V was clipped by 3 bases and J by 2 bases; unmatched bases: 7. CDR1 LNHDA and CDR2 SQIVND come from the germline V gene (reference sequence). This CDR3 has 17 residues. The CDR3 region has the DNA TGTGCCAGTAGTATCAGTGGGGGACAGGGGCGCAATCAGCCCCAGCATTTT. It specifies CASSISGGQGRNQPQHF.